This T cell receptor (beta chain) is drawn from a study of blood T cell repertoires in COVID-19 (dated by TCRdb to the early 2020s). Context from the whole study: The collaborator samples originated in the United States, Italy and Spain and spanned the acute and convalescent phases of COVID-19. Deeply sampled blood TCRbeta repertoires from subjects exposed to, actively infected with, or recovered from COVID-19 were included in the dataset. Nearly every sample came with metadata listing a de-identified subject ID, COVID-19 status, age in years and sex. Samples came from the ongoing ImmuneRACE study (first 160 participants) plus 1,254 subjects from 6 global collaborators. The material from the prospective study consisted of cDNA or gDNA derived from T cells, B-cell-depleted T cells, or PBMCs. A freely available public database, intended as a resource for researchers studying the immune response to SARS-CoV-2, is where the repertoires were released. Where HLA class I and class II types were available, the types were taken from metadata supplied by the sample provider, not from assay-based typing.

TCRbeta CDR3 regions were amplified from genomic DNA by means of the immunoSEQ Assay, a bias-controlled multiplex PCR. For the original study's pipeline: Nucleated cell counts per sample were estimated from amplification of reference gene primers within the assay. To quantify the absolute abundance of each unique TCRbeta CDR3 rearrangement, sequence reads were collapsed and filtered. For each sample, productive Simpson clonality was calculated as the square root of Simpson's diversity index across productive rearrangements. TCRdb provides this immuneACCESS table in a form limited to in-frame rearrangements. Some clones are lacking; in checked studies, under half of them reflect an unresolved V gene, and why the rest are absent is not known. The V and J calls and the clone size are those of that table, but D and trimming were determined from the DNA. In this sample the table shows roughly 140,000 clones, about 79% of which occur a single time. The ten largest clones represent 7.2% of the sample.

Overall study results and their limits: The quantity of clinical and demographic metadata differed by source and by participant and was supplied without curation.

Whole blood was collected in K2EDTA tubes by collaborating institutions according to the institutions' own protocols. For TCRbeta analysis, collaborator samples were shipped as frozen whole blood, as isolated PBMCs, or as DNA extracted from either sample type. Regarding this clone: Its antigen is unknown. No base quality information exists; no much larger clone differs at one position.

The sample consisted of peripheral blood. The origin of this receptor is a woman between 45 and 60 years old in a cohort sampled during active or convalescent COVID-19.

The CDR3 region has the sequence CASSLNHGGGLLNEQFF. DNA sequence: TGTGCCAGCAGCTTAAATCACGGCGGGGGCCTTTTGAATGAGCAGTTCTTC. The chain joins TRBV7-3 to TRBJ2-1, and TRBD2 may be the D gene, going by 7 matching bases. CDR1 is given as SGHTA and CDR2 as FQGTGA, both from the germline V gene. Measured from the cysteine to the phenylalanine, the CDR3 is 17 residues long. This entry keeps only the CDR3 DNA: 51 bases, framed from base 1. V drops 1 base and J drops 7 bases, leaving 20 bases in between.